These 23 T cell receptor beta chains came from one sample sequenced in a study of T-cell reconstitution after alpha-beta-depleted transplantation in children. Unique molecular identifiers were incorporated during preparation of the TCRbeta library. TCRdb re-called the PCR reads with MiXCR, one entry per CDR3 protein. This table holds about 120,000 distinct CDR3 sequences, more than 20% found once. The specimen comprised PBMCs, mostly from graft donor cells, sampled 180 days after TCRalphabeta/CD19-depleted stem cell transplant. Source of these receptors: a male patient aged 2-10 years who had a stem cell transplant for chronic granulomatous disease, so the T cells may come from the graft donor.

The chain employs TRBV9 and TRBJ2-1; no clear D. The germline gives CDR1 SGDLS, CDR2 YYNGEE. There are 14 residues in the CDR3. V was clipped by 0 bases and J by 3 bases, with 7 bases between them. The CDR3 sequence is CASSVEEYYNEQFF. CDR3 sequence (DNA): TGTGCCAGCAGCGTAGAGGAGTACTACAATGAGCAGTTCTTC.

This clonotype was seen a handful of times. This rearrangement joins TRBV10-2 to TRBJ2-3; tentative D call: TRBD2 (7 bases). The CDR3 is 14 amino acids. Trimming took off 8 bases at V and 4 bases at J, with 16 bases between the two ends. The germline CDR1 and CDR2 sequences are WSHSY and SAAADI. CDR3 loop: CASQSGGTADTQYF. CDR3 nucleotide sequence: TGCGCCAGCCAATCGGGGGGCACGGCAGATACGCAGTATTTT.

The rearrangement uses TRBV28 and TRBJ2-1, with 7 positions matching TRBD2. V lost 3 bases, J lost 1 base, and 15 bases stayed unmatched. The CDR3 has 19 residues. Germline V CDR1 and CDR2: MDHEN, SYDVKM. CDR3 sequence (DNA): TGTGCCAGCAGTTTTGGGGCGGGGACTAAGTGGAGTTCCTACAATGAGCAGTTCTTC. This sequence encodes CASSFGAGTKWSSYNEQFF.

The chain combines TRBV12-3 or TRBV12-4 with TRBJ2-5, with D tentatively TRBD2 (5 bases). Trimming stripped 0 bases from V and 5 bases from J, with 13 bases between. The CDR3 spans 15 residues. The CDR3 sequence is CASSLAQGRLETQYF. The DNA for the CDR3 is TGTGCCAGCAGTTTAGCGCAAGGGAGACTCGAGACCCAGTACTTC.

J is TRBJ2-3 and V is TRBV4-2, with 8 bases matching TRBD2. The trim removed 0 bases at V and 1 base at J, leaving 6 bases unmatched. Germline-derived CDR1 and CDR2 are LGHNA and YNFKEQ. There are 17 residues in the CDR3. The CDR3 nucleotides read TGTGCCAGCAGCCAAGAAGGGAGGCGGGGGGGCACAGATACGCAGTATTTT. Translating it yields CASSQEGRRGGTDTQYF.

In its sample, this clonotype was seen many times. This chain links TRBV29-1 with TRBJ1-1; a possible D gene is TRBD1 (5 bases). V lost 5 bases to trimming and J lost 7 bases, with 17 bases between them. The CDR3 covers 13 residues. CDR1 is SQVTM and CDR2 is ANQGSEA in the germline V gene. This chain's CDR3 is CSVSKTAALEAFF. In DNA form, the CDR3 reads TGCAGCGTTTCCAAGACAGCCGCACTTGAAGCTTTCTTT.

The gene calls are TRBV12-3 or TRBV12-4 and TRBJ2-1; TRBD2 agrees at 7 bases. CDR3 length: 16 amino acids. Trimming cost V 3 bases and J 2 bases; bases outside gene matches: 7. The CDR3 sequence is CASSFRRGVAYNEQFF. The CDR3 DNA reads TGTGCCAGCAGTTTCCGACGGGGGGTTGCCTACAATGAGCAGTTCTTC.

The rearrangement uses TRBV20-1 and TRBJ1-4; 8 nucleotides agree with TRBD1. Germline V lookup: CDR1 DFQATT, CDR2 SNEGSKA (reference sequence). This CDR3 spans 13 amino acids. The junction had 10 bases not matched to a gene; V was cut back by 6 bases and J by 10 bases. The CDR3 DNA follows: TGCAGTGCCTCAGGGCAGGGGGCAAGAAAACTGTTTTTT. Protein sequence: CSASGQGARKLFF.

The CDR3 DNA is TGTGCCAGCAGTTTAGGCGGGAGGGATGAGCAGTACTTC. This translates into CASSLGGRDEQYF. This chain connects TRBV12-3 or TRBV12-4 to TRBJ2-7, with 9 bases aligning to TRBD2. The CDR3 has 13 amino acids. With 1 base clipped from V and 7 bases from J, the junction kept 2 bases outside the gene matches.

This clonotype was seen ten or more times. The chain has TRBV20-1 and TRBJ2-6; D is tentatively TRBD1 or TRBD2 (6 bases each). The CDR3 is 16 residues long. Germline loops: CDR1 DFQATT, CDR2 SNEGSKA (reference sequence). Trimming cost V 6 bases and J 3 bases, with 18 bases left between them. CDR3 protein: CSAIRGPVGGANVLTF. CDR3 sequence (DNA): TGCAGTGCCATCCGGGGGCCGGTGGGTGGGGCCAACGTCCTGACTTTC.

V gene TRBV7-2 combines with J gene TRBJ2-1; 8 positions agree with TRBD2. The CDR3 sequence is 13 residues long. The germline V gene encodes CDR1 SGHTA and CDR2 FQGNSA. With 3 bases clipped from V and 6 bases from J, the junction kept 1 base outside the gene matches. CDR3 nucleotides: TGTGCCAGCAGCTTCGGGACTAGCAATGAGCAGTTCTTC. Translation gives CASSFGTSNEQFF.

At least ten counts were recorded for this clonotype. The chain uses TRBV20-1 and TRBJ1-5, with D unresolved. The germline V gene has CDR1 DFQATT and CDR2 SNEGSKA (reference sequence). The CDR3 has 13 residues. Trimming shortened V by 3 bases and J by 0 bases, and 6 bases separated the two germline ends. CDR3 sequence reads: CSASPDSNQPQHF. Here the CDR3 DNA reads TGCAGTGCTAGTCCGGATAGCAATCAGCCCCAGCATTTT.

This clonotype was counted a few times. The chain couples TRBV29-1 to TRBJ2-3; the match to TRBD2 covers 7 bases. The CDR3 spans 12 residues. The germline gives CDR1 SQVTM, CDR2 ANQGSEA. After removal of 7 bases from V and 5 bases from J, the junction contained 6 bases not matched to a gene. The chain's CDR3 is CSARGDGDTQYF. CDR3 sequence (DNA): TGCAGCGCTCGGGGGGATGGAGATACGCAGTATTTT.

The V and J genes are TRBV19 and TRBJ2-1, with 10 bases fitting TRBD2. Germline V CDR1 and CDR2: LNHDA, SQIVND (reference sequence). The CDR3 runs to 15 residues. The V gene end was trimmed by 4 bases and the J gene end by 4 bases; junction bases not matched to a gene: 4. The CDR3 loop reads CASSRLAGVYNEQFF. CDR3 bases: TGTGCCAGTAGTAGGCTAGCGGGAGTTTACAATGAGCAGTTCTTC.

This clonotype was observed a few times. This chain joins TRBV20-1 and TRBJ1-1; TRBD1 matches at 8 bases. With V trimmed by 5 bases and J by 5 bases, 13 bases remained unmatched. CDR3 length: 15 residues. Germline-derived CDR1 and CDR2 are DFQATT and SNEGSKA (reference sequence). The CDR3 nucleotides read TGCAGTGCTCCGACAGGGGCTGGGCTCAGGACTGAAGCTTTCTTT. Residues: CSAPTGAGLRTEAFF.

V is TRBV29-1 and J is TRBJ2-2; weak D call: TRBD1 (5 bases). The V and J ends lost 0 bases and 6 bases respectively, with 14 bases between them. The CDR3 runs to 15 residues. Germline CDR1 reads SQVTM; CDR2 reads ANQGSEA. The CDR3 DNA reads TGCAGCGTTGAAGATCGCCAGGGAAGGGCCGGGGAGCTGTTTTTT. Translation gives CSVEDRQGRAGELFF.

Only a few counts were recorded for this clonotype. This chain uses TRBV9 with TRBJ1-1; tentative D call: TRBD1 (5 bases). V was clipped by 3 bases and J by 1 base, with 13 bases between them. The CDR3 is 15 residues long. The V gene's germline CDR1 is SGDLS and CDR2 YYNGEE. The CDR3 here is CASSASGRQNTEAFF. The CDR3 DNA follows: TGTGCCAGCAGCGCCTCGGGACGTCAGAACACTGAAGCTTTCTTT.

This clonotype was recorded many times. V usage is TRBV14 and J usage is TRBJ2-3; D gene uncertain. Trimming left V 4 bases short and J 2 bases short, with 7 bases between. Germline CDR1 reads SGHDN; CDR2 reads FVKESK. This CDR3 region has 13 residues. CDR3 sequence reads: CASSRVLTDTQYF. As DNA, the CDR3 is TGTGCCAGCAGCCGAGTCCTCACAGATACGCAGTATTTT.

The chain employs TRBV20-1 and TRBJ2-1; possible D gene TRBD2, 6 bases. This CDR3 has 13 residues. Germline V gene data show CDR1 as DFQATT and CDR2 as SNEGSKA (reference sequence). Trimming removed 5 bases from V and 0 bases from J, with 8 bases in between. CDR3 nucleotide sequence: TGCAGTGCTCTAGCGAGCTCCTACAATGAGCAGTTCTTC. Translating gives CSALASSYNEQFF.

This clonotype was seen more than once but under ten times. The chain has TRBV12-3 or TRBV12-4 and TRBJ2-3, with D unresolved. V was cut by 6 bases and J by 10 bases, with 11 bases left in between. This CDR3 region has 11 residues. The CDR3 sequence is CASSSPGPQYF. CDR3 sequence (DNA): TGTGCCAGCAGCTCACCAGGTCCGCAGTATTTT.

The chain links TRBV12-3 or TRBV12-4 to TRBJ2-1; a weak D match, TRBD1 (6 bases). Deletions cut 6 bases from V and 10 bases from J, with 10 bases between. This CDR3 region has 11 residues. The CDR3 nucleotides read TGTGCCAGCAGATACGACAGGGAGCAGTTCTTC. This encodes CASRYDREQFF.

The chain links TRBV20-1 to TRBJ2-3; the D gene is possibly TRBD2 (6 bases). Germline loops: CDR1 DFQATT, CDR2 SNEGSKA (reference sequence). With 1 base removed from V and 3 bases from J, the gap between germline ends came to 11 bases. The CDR3 runs to 14 residues. The CDR3 region is CSARAAGRTDTQYF. The CDR3 DNA follows: TGCAGTGCTAGAGCCGCAGGGAGGACAGATACGCAGTATTTT.

In this sample, this clonotype turned up many times. V gene TRBV3-1 combines with J gene TRBJ2-1; D is ambiguous. CDR3 length: 14 amino acids. V was trimmed by 0 bases and J by 6 bases, leaving 9 bases between them. Looked up from germline, CDR1 is LGHDT and CDR2 is YNNKEL (reference sequence). The CDR3 region is CASSQDQSANEQFF. CDR3 bases: TGTGCCAGCAGCCAAGATCAGAGCGCCAATGAGCAGTTCTTC.